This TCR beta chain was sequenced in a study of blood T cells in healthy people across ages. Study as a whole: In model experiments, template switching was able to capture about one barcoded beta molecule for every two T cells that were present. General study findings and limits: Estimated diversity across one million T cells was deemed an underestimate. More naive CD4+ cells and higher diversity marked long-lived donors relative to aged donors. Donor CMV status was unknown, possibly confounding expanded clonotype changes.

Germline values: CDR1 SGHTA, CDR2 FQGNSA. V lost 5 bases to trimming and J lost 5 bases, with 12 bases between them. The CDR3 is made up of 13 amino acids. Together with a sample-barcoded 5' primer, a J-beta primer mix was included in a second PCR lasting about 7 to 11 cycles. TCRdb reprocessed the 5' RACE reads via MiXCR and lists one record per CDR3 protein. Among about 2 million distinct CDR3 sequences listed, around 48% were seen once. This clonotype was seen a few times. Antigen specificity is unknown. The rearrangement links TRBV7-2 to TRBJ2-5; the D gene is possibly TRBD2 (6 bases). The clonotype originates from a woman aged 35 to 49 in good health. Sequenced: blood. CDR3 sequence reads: CASSAGLLETQYF. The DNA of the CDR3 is TGTGCCAGCAGCGCGGGACTCTTGGAGACCCAGTACTTC.